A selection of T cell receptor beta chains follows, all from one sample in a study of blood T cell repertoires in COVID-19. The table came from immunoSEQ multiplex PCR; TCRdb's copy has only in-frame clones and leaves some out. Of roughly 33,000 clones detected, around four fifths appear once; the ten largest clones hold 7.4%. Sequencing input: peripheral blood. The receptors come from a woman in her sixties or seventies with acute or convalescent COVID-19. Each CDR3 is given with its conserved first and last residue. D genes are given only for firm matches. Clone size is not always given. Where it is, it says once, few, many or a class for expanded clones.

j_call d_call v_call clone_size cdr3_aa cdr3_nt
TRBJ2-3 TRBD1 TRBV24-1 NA CATSAGQLNTDTQYF TGTGCCACCAGTGCGGGACAGCTTAACACAGATACGCAGTATTTT
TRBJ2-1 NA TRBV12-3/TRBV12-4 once CASSFPLSEQFF TGTGCCAGCAGTTTCCCCCTCAGTGAGCAGTTCTTC
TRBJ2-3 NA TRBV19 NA CASSISGGTDTQYF TGTGCCAGTAGTATCTCGGGCGGGACAGATACGCAGTATTTT
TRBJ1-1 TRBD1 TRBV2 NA CASRTEGAASEAFF TGTGCCAGCAGGACGGAGGGGGCTGCTTCTGAAGCTTTCTTT
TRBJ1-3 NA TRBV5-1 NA CASSYDSTSGNTIYF TGCGCCAGCAGCTATGACAGTACCTCTGGAAACACCATATATTTT
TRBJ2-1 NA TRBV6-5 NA CASKGGPNEQFF TGTGCCAGCAAGGGAGGCCCAAATGAGCAGTTCTTC
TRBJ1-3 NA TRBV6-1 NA CASSEAGGGNTIYF TGTGCCAGCAGTGAAGCGGGGGGGGGAAACACCATATATTTT
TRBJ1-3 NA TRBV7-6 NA CASSPLVSSGNTIYF TGTGCCAGCAGCCCCCTCGTGTCTTCTGGAAACACCATATATTTT
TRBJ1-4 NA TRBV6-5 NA CASSPVGGSNEKLFF TGTGCCAGCAGTCCCGTTGGGGGGTCTAATGAAAAACTGTTTTTT
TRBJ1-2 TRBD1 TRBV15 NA CATSGGPDRGYGYTF TGTGCCACCAGCGGGGGCCCGGACAGGGGCTATGGCTACACCTTC
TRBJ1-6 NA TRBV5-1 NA CASSFGSGHNSPLHF TGCGCCAGCAGTTTTGGGTCAGGCCATAATTCACCCCTCCACTTT
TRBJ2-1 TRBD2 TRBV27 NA CASSLWVAGNGEQFF TGTGCCAGCAGTTTATGGGTAGCGGGGAACGGTGAGCAGTTCTTC
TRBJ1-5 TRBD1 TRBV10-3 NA CAISSFFTGVDNQPQHF TGTGCCATCAGTTCCTTCTTCACAGGGGTCGACAATCAGCCCCAGCATTTT
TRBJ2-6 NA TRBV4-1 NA CASSHPDTPHRSGANVLTF TGCGCCAGCAGCCATCCGGACACCCCCCACCGCTCTGGGGCCAACGTCCTGACTTTC
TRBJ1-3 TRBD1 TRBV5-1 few CASSLQGQASSGNTIYF TGCGCCAGCAGCTTGCAGGGACAGGCGAGCTCTGGAAACACCATATATTTT
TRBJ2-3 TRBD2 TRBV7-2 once CASSLQLAGGTDTQYF TGTGCCAGCAGCTTACAACTAGCGGGGGGCACAGATACGCAGTATTTT
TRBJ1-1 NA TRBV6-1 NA CASSEEIDLNTEAFF TGTGCCAGCAGTGAAGAGATAGACTTGAACACTGAAGCTTTCTTT
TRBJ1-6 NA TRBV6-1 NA CASSESRRDSPLHF TGTGCCAGCAGTGAAAGTAGGAGGGATTCACCCCTCCACTTT
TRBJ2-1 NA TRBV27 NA CASGRIAYNEQFF TGTGCCAGCGGGAGGATAGCCTACAATGAGCAGTTCTTC
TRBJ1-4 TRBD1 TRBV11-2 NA CASSDRQGVHEKLFF TGTGCCAGCAGTGATCGACAGGGGGTCCATGAAAAACTGTTTTTT
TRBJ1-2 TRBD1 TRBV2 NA CASSAEGTGAGYTF TGTGCCAGCAGTGCCGAGGGGACAGGGGCTGGCTACACCTTC
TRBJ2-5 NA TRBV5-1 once CASRGTPAQETQYF TGCGCCAGCAGGGGCACCCCAGCCCAAGAGACCCAGTACTTC
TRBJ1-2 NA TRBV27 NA CASSHDGERGYTF TGTGCCAGCAGTCACGACGGAGAGAGGGGCTACACCTTC
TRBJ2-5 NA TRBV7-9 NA CASTPWGSQETQYF TGTGCCAGCACCCCATGGGGCAGCCAAGAGACCCAGTACTTC
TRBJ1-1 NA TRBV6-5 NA CASKKTGNTEAFF TGTGCCAGCAAAAAGACAGGGAACACTGAAGCTTTCTTT
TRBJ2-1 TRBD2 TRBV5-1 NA CASSPASGGDNEQFF TGCGCCAGCAGCCCAGCTAGCGGGGGGGACAATGAGCAGTTCTTC
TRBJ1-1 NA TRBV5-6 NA CASRWASLNTEAFF TGTGCCAGCAGATGGGCGTCGTTGAACACTGAAGCTTTCTTT
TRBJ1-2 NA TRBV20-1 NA CSASQGNGYTF TGCAGTGCTAGCCAGGGGAACGGCTACACCTTC
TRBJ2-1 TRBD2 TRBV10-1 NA CASSAQTSGGRYEQFF TGCGCCAGCAGTGCACAGACTAGCGGGGGGAGGTATGAGCAGTTCTTC
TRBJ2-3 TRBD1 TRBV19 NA CASIPGQGSDTQYF TGTGCCAGTATCCCGGGACAGGGCTCGGATACGCAGTATTTT
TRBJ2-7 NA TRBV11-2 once CASSLGSSFYEQYF TGTGCCAGCAGTTTAGGTTCTTCCTTCTACGAGCAGTACTTC
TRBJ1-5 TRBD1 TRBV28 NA CASSFSGQSNSNQPQHF TGTGCCAGCAGTTTTTCGGGACAGAGTAATAGCAATCAGCCCCAGCATTTT
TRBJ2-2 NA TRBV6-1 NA CASSELSNTGELFF TGTGCCAGCAGTGAACTCAGTAACACCGGGGAGCTGTTTTTT
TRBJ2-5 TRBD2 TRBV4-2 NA CASSQEGSGAAETQYF TGTGCCAGCAGCCAAGAGGGTAGCGGGGCCGCAGAGACCCAGTACTTC
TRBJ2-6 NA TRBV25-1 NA CASSESGSGRSGANVLTF TGTGCCAGCAGTGAATCGGGGTCCGGCCGCTCTGGGGCCAACGTCCTGACTTTC
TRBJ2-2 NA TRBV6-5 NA CASSFRTGNTGELFF TGTGCCAGCAGTTTTCGAACAGGGAACACCGGGGAGCTGTTTTTT
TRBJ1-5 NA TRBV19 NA CASNPDSGNQPQHF TGTGCCAGTAACCCGGACTCCGGCAATCAGCCCCAGCATTTT
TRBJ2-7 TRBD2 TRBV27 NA CASSLSLWRGGSAYEQYF TGTGCCAGCAGTTTATCTTTGTGGAGGGGAGGGTCTGCCTACGAGCAGTACTTC
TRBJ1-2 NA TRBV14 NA CASSQGPGRNYGYTF TGTGCCAGCAGCCAAGGACCAGGGCGGAACTATGGCTACACCTTC
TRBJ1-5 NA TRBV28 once CASTILQEDQPQHF TGTGCCAGCACCATCTTACAGGAAGATCAGCCCCAGCATTTT
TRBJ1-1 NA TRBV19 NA CASSDRPVGTEAFF TGTGCCAGTAGTGACAGGCCTGTGGGCACTGAAGCTTTCTTT
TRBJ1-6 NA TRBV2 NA CASSDLTRGSSPLHF TGTGCCAGCAGTGATCTAACCAGGGGTTCTTCACCCCTCCACTTT
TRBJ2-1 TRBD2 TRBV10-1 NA CASSPVLAGGLNEQFF TGCGCCAGCAGCCCTGTCCTAGCGGGGGGCCTCAATGAGCAGTTCTTC
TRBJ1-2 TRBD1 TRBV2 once CASRGTGGDGYTF TGTGCCAGCAGAGGGACAGGGGGGGATGGCTACACCTTC
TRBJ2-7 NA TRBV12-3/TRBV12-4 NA CASSDRSYEQYF TGTGCCAGCAGCGACAGGTCCTACGAGCAGTACTTC
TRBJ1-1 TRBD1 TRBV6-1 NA CASSGPGQGAGRMNTEAFF TGTGCCAGCAGTGGGCCCGGACAGGGGGCTGGCAGGATGAACACTGAAGCTTTCTTT
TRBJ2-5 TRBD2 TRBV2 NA CASRLAGVETQYF TGTGCCAGCCGACTAGCGGGGGTGGAGACCCAGTACTTC
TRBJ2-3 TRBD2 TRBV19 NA CATGGASFGDTQYF TGTGCCACGGGGGGAGCCTCCTTTGGGGATACGCAGTATTTT
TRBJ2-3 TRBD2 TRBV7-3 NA CASSLTSGVADTQYF TGTGCCAGCAGCTTGACTAGCGGGGTGGCAGATACGCAGTATTTT
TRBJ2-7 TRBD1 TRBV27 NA CASSLHQPGQAYEQYF TGTGCCAGCAGTCTCCACCAGCCGGGACAGGCCTACGAGCAGTACTTC
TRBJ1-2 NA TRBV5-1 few CASRSSGQGTNYGYTF TGCGCCAGCAGATCCTCAGGGCAGGGCACTAACTATGGCTACACCTTC
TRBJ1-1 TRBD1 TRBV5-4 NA CASSPTGGMNTEAFF TGTGCCAGCAGCCCGACAGGGGGGATGAACACTGAAGCTTTCTTT
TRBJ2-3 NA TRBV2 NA CASRTGGTQYF TGTGCCAGCAGAACAGGTGGTACGCAGTATTTT
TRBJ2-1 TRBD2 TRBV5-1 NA CASSQGLAVSSYNEQFF TGCGCCAGCAGCCAGGGACTAGCGGTTAGCTCCTACAATGAGCAGTTCTTC
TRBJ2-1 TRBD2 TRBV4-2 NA CASSQDRASGRSSYNEQFF TGTGCCAGCAGCCAAGATCGGGCTAGCGGGAGAAGCTCCTACAATGAGCAGTTCTTC
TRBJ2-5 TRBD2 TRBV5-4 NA CASSRLLGGGGQETQYF TGTGCCAGCAGCCGCCTTCTTGGCGGGGGGGGGCAAGAGACCCAGTACTTC
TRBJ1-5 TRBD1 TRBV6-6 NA CASSGTGGSNQPQHF TGTGCCAGCAGCGGGACAGGGGGTAGCAATCAGCCCCAGCATTTT